This T cell receptor beta chain was recovered during a study of blood T cell repertoires in COVID-19. Study overall: Samples representing acute and convalescent COVID-19 were sourced from the United States, Italy and Spain. In each case, the material was cDNA or gDNA derived from T cells, B-cell-depleted T cells, or PBMCs.

Symptom resolution, clearance, or two negative PCRs marked the recovered donors of Cohort 3. In the study's own analysis: The authors estimated nucleated cell counts from reference gene primer amplification. Some clones are missing from TCRdb's copy, which holds only in-frame ones; the method was immunoSEQ multiplex PCR. V, J and clone size derive from that table, while D and trimming were established from the DNA sequence. The table records 250,000 to 350,000 clones, approximately 90% of them present only once. The CDR3 consists of 18 residues. Germline CDR1 and CDR2: SGHRS and YFSETQ. Trimming took off 0 bases at V and 0 bases at J, with 13 bases between the two ends.

V is TRBV5-1 and J is TRBJ1-6, with D uncertain. The sample consisted of PBMCs or T cells enriched from blood (not recorded which). The sequence was obtained from a woman younger than 35 who had recovered from COVID-19. The CDR3 sequence is CASSLVPTISSYNSPLHF. CDR3 DNA sequence: TGCGCCAGCAGCTTGGTCCCAACGATTAGCTCCTATAATTCACCCCTCCACTTT.